A single sample gave rise to the 23 T cell receptor beta chains below, sequenced in a study of blood T cell repertoires in COVID-19. Sequenced by immunoSEQ multiplex PCR; TCRdb stores in-frame clones only, minus some. Counted here are fewer than 200,000 clones, approximately 80% occurring once; the ten biggest clones make up more than 3.5%. The source material was peripheral blood. These receptors came from a woman aged 80 or over with acute or convalescent COVID-19.

V and J are TRBV6-2 or TRBV6-3 and TRBJ2-4; no definite D call. The CDR3 is made up of 16 amino acids. The germline CDR1 and CDR2 sequences are MNHEY and SVGEGT. V lost 2 bases, J lost 6 bases, and 17 bases lay in between. The CDR3 protein is CASSYNGLGTINIQYF. The CDR3, as DNA: TGTGCCAGCAGTTACAATGGTCTCGGTACCATAAACATTCAGTACTTC.

This chain links TRBV12-5 with TRBJ1-5; 8 nucleotides align to TRBD1. The CDR3 spans 19 residues. With V trimmed by 2 bases and J by 4 bases, 16 bases remained unmatched. Germline CDR1 LGHNT, CDR2 FRNRAP. This CDR3 reads CASGLITGTGGLSNQPQHF. For the CDR3, the DNA is TGTGCTAGTGGTTTGATAACCGGGACAGGAGGTCTCTCAAATCAGCCCCAGCATTTT.

This clone has just a few counts. The J gene is TRBJ1-3, the V gene TRBV27; the D gene is possibly TRBD1 (6 bases). This CDR3 spans 17 amino acids. CDR1 is MNHEY, CDR2 SMNVEV, per germline (reference sequence). The V end lost 5 bases, the J end lost 0 bases, and 17 bases lay between the germline ends. CDR3: CASSTPDSLNSGNTIYF. CDR3 sequence (DNA): TGTGCCAGCAGTACTCCGGACAGTCTAAACTCTGGAAACACCATATATTTT.

The V and J genes are TRBV18 and TRBJ2-2; 7 nucleotides line up with TRBD2. CDR1 and CDR2 (germline): KGHSH, LQKENI. The CDR3 sequence is 16 residues long. Trimming cost V 3 bases and J 4 bases; bases outside gene matches: 8. The CDR3 region is CASSPRTSGGTGELFF. The CDR3 DNA is TGTGCCAGCTCACCCCGGACATCGGGGGGCACCGGGGAGCTGTTTTTT.

The rearrangement uses TRBV2 and TRBJ1-6, with D possibly TRBD1 on 5 matching bases. Germline loops: CDR1 SNHLY, CDR2 FYNNEI. The CDR3 spans 14 residues. V was trimmed by 3 bases and J by 10 bases, leaving 13 bases between them. CDR3 sequence reads: CASSDRGSRSPLHF. In DNA form, the CDR3 reads TGTGCCAGCAGTGATAGGGGAAGTCGGTCACCCCTCCACTTT.

On this clone: Other DNA sequences within the sample encode an identical CDR3. The chain couples TRBV12-3 or TRBV12-4 to TRBJ1-1, with 7 bases matching TRBD1. The CDR3 spans 13 residues. V lost 5 bases, J lost 4 bases, and 4 bases stayed unmatched. CDR3 residues: CASSLQGGTEAFF. The CDR3 DNA sequence: TGTGCCAGCAGTCTTCAGGGGGGCACTGAAGCTTTCTTT.

The genes are TRBV9 and TRBJ2-7; 7 nucleotides line up with TRBD1. V was pared by 2 bases and J by 1 base, with 12 bases of the junction left unmatched. The CDR3 loop spans 17 amino acids. The germline CDR1 and CDR2 sequences are SGDLS and YYNGEE. CDR3 DNA sequence: TGTGCCAGCAGCGTGGGAGTCGGGACAGTTTATTCCTACGAGCAGTACTTC. Amino acids: CASSVGVGTVYSYEQYF.

The sample holds a few counts of this clone. V gene TRBV12-3 or TRBV12-4 combines with J gene TRBJ1-5; D not certain. The ends were cut back, 1 base at V and 6 bases at J, with 4 bases in the middle. This CDR3 contains 12 residues. The CDR3 DNA follows: TGTGCCAGCAGTTTAGGGCCTCAGCCCCAGCATTTT. This encodes CASSLGPQPQHF.

CDR3 residues: CASSQVGTGRDTDTQYF. The DNA of the CDR3 is TGTGCCAGCAGCCAAGTCGGGACAGGGAGGGACACAGATACGCAGTATTTT. The rearrangement joins TRBV3-1 (or the pseudogene TRBV3-2) to TRBJ2-3, with 9 bases fitting TRBD1. The CDR3 has 17 residues. J lost 2 bases, V lost 1 base, and 7 bases had no gene match. Per germline, CDR1 LGHDT and CDR2 YNNKEL (reference sequence).

The V and J genes are TRBV7-3 and TRBJ1-4; TRBD1 aligns across 8 bases. Germline V gene sequence: CDR1 SGHTA, CDR2 FQGTGA. CDR3 size: 15 residues. The V and J ends lost 5 bases and 6 bases, in that order; junction bases with no gene match: 8. The chain's CDR3 is CASSPTGGEYEKLFF. The CDR3 DNA reads as TGTGCCAGCAGCCCTACAGGGGGGGAATATGAAAAACTGTTTTTT.

The chain joins TRBV12-3 or TRBV12-4 to TRBJ1-1; D is ambiguous. With 1 base removed from V and 8 bases from J, the gap between germline ends came to 8 bases. This CDR3 is built from 12 residues. The CDR3 here is CASSLGVQEAFF. DNA of the CDR3: TGTGCCAGCAGTTTAGGGGTACAGGAAGCTTTCTTT.

The chain recombines TRBV29-1 with TRBJ2-7; a weak D match, TRBD2 (6 bases). There are 13 residues in the CDR3. Germline values: CDR1 SQVTM, CDR2 ANQGSEA. Between the trimmed V and J ends, which lost 5 bases and 4 bases, there was a span of 15 bases. The CDR3: CSVRLSGGYEQYF. CDR3 bases: TGCAGCGTTCGCCTCTCCGGGGGATACGAGCAGTACTTC.

This chain connects TRBV9 to TRBJ2-3; 10 bases align to TRBD1. Per the germline V gene, CDR1 is SGDLS and CDR2 is YYNGEE. This CDR3 has 15 residues. V was clipped by 6 bases and J by 3 bases; unmatched bases: 7. The CDR3, as DNA: TGTGCCAGCACCTCGGGACAGGGGAAAACAGATACGCAGTATTTT. Protein product: CASTSGQGKTDTQYF. Full variable domain (remainder filled in from reference TRBV9 and TRBJ2-3): DSGVTQTPKHLITATGQRVTLRCSPRSGDLSVYWYQQSLDQGLQFLIQYYNGEERAKGNILERFSAQQFPDLHSELNLSSLELGDSALYFCASTSGQGKTDTQYFGPGTRLTVL.

The rearrangement joins TRBV3-1 (or the pseudogene TRBV3-2) to TRBJ2-7, with D unresolved. Trimming stripped 4 bases from V and 3 bases from J, with 4 bases between. Germline V gene data show CDR1 as LGHDT and CDR2 as YNNKEL (reference sequence). CDR3 length: 11 amino acids. The DNA for the CDR3 is TGTGCCAGCAGCCTCCACTACGAGCAGTACTTC. This sequence encodes CASSLHYEQYF.

The chain has TRBV6-6 and TRBJ1-5; 7 bases match TRBD1. Trimming removed 6 bases from V and 0 bases from J; junction bases left unmatched: 5. There are 15 residues in the CDR3. Germline V gives CDR1 MNHNY, CDR2 SVGAGI (reference sequence). The CDR3 region has the DNA TGTGCCAGCAGCCCTGACAGGGATAGCAATCAGCCCCAGCATTTT. Its protein product is CASSPDRDSNQPQHF.

The gene calls are TRBV11-2 and TRBJ1-1; 8 bases fit TRBD1. V trimming: 1 base; J trimming: 8 bases; junction bases outside the gene matches: 3. The CDR3 runs to 13 residues. Germline CDR1 is SGHAT and CDR2 is FQNNGV. In DNA, the CDR3 is TGTGCCAGCAGCTTAGGAGGGACAGGAGAAGCTTTCTTT. Translating gives CASSLGGTGEAFF.

The V and J genes are TRBV3-1 (or the pseudogene TRBV3-2) and TRBJ1-2; tentative D call: TRBD1 (5 bases). CDR1 and CDR2 from the germline V gene are LGHDT and YNNKEL (reference sequence). The V and J ends lost 6 bases and 6 bases respectively, with 11 bases between them. This CDR3 is 12 amino acids long. In DNA, the CDR3 is TGTGCCAGCAGGAAAGGGGCGGATGGCTACACCTTC. It specifies CASRKGADGYTF.

In this sample, this clone turned up once. The rearrangement joins TRBV6-5 to TRBJ2-1; 10 bases line up with TRBD1. The V segment lost 8 bases and the J segment 8 bases; nucleotides outside the gene matches: 6. Germline CDR1 is MNHEY and CDR2 is SVGAGI. This CDR3 spans 13 amino acids. The CDR3 nucleotides are TGTGCCAGCGATATGACAGGGGGCTATGAGCAGTTCTTC. It codes for CASDMTGGYEQFF.

The count of this clone is one. The chain uses TRBV6-5 and TRBJ2-2; TRBD2 is a possible D gene (5 bases). The CDR3 length is 13 residues. Trimming took 6 bases from V and 7 from J, leaving 12 bases between them. Germline V CDR1 and CDR2: MNHEY, SVGAGI. CDR3 residues: CASRWESDGELFF. The CDR3 coding sequence is TGTGCCAGCAGGTGGGAGTCCGACGGGGAGCTGTTTTTT.

The chain uses TRBV27 and TRBJ1-2; TRBD1 is a possible D gene (5 bases). Germline V CDR1 and CDR2: MNHEY, SMNVEV (reference sequence). V was cut by 5 bases and J by 7 bases, with 23 bases left in between. The CDR3 is 16 residues long. The CDR3 protein is CASSLAQAYSSGGYTF. The CDR3 coding sequence is TGTGCCAGCAGTCTCGCACAGGCTTACTCGTCTGGTGGCTACACCTTC.

The rearrangement uses TRBV5-6 and TRBJ2-5; D gene ambiguous. V was cut by 1 base and J by 1 base, with 8 bases left in between. The CDR3 runs to 14 residues. Germline V lookup: CDR1 SGHDT, CDR2 YYEEEE. Here the CDR3 reads CASSLRAGQETQYF. The CDR3 DNA follows: TGTGCCAGCAGCTTGCGCGCAGGCCAAGAGACCCAGTACTTC.

This clone was detected a few times. The genes are TRBV19 and TRBJ1-5; D gene ambiguous. The V gene lost 6 bases and the J gene lost 4 bases, with 16 bases spanning the gap. In germline, CDR1 is LNHDA, CDR2 SQIVND (reference sequence). This CDR3 is 15 amino acids long. The CDR3 spells CASRKTPTPNQPQHF. In DNA form, the CDR3 reads TGTGCCAGTAGGAAGACTCCCACCCCAAATCAGCCCCAGCATTTT.

This chain links TRBV9 with TRBJ1-1; unclear D gene. CDR1 is SGDLS, CDR2 YYNGEE, per germline. V lost 0 bases and J lost 4, with 10 bases in between. CDR3 size: 14 residues. The DNA of the CDR3 is TGTGCCAGCAGCGTAGATAATGGCTTCACTGAAGCTTTCTTT. Translated, it gives CASSVDNGFTEAFF.